The clone carrying this T cell receptor (beta chain) was found many times. As yet, its antigen is unknown. This entry belongs to a study of blood T cells in healthy people across ages. Points from the study as a whole: Naive T cell percentage showed a strong correlation with TCR beta diversity. Naive CD4+ cells and diversity were both higher in long-lived donors than in aged donors. In older individuals, TCR beta diversity per million T cells was lower, falling roughly linearly with age.

With a J-beta primer mix and a sample-barcoded 5' primer, a second PCR ran about 7 to 12 cycles. From the 5' RACE reads, TCRdb called clonotypes with MiXCR, one entry per CDR3 protein. The sample carries about 640,000 distinct CDR3 sequences, roughly 31% recorded once. Per germline, CDR1 SGHTA and CDR2 FQGTGA. The V and J ends lost 2 bases and 4 bases, in that order; junction bases with no gene match: 6. The CDR3 consists of 15 residues. The sequenced material came from blood. This TCR came from a woman older than 75 in good health. V usage is TRBV7-3 and J usage is TRBJ2-3, with TRBD1 identical over 7 bases. CDR3 protein: CASSLEGGDSDTQYF. Written as DNA, the CDR3 is TGTGCCAGCAGCTTAGAAGGGGGCGACTCAGATACGCAGTATTTT.